The clone carrying this T cell receptor beta chain was observed once. This record belongs to a study of blood T cell repertoires in COVID-19. As for the study in general: Sample material is recorded as cDNA or gDNA derived from T cells, B-cell-depleted T cells, or PBMCs.

Authors' processing steps: Amplification of reference gene primers provided the estimated nucleated cell counts. Sequenced by immunoSEQ multiplex PCR; TCRdb stores in-frame clones only, minus some. V and J calls and clone size follow that table, whereas D and trimming were derived from the DNA. The sample consists of roughly 75,000 clones, roughly 89% of them appearing once. Germline CDR1 SGHTA, CDR2 FQGTGA. The CDR3 covers 13 residues. The ends were cut back, 2 bases at V and 2 bases at J, with 6 bases in the middle. The J gene is TRBJ2-5, the V gene TRBV7-3; a weak D match, TRBD2 (6 bases). Sequenced: peripheral blood. The receptor was isolated from a man aged 55-75 years with acute or convalescent COVID-19. The CDR3 protein is CASSLGTQETQYF. CDR3 coding DNA: TGTGCCAGCAGCTTAGGGACTCAAGAGACCCAGTACTTC.